This TCR beta chain was captured in a study of T cells after yellow fever vaccination. Study as a whole: In the case of low-cell-number fractions, SMART-Seq v4 Ultra Low Input was used for preparation. Study observations and caveats: Faster peaking, at day 5 versus 15, marked a secondary response that was weaker.

This clonotype has a handful of counts. The antigen remains undetermined. TCR cDNA, made by 5'RACE template switching, carried an added universal primer site and UMIs. TCRdb reprocessed the 5' RACE reads with MiXCR, giving one entry per CDR3 protein. In the table there are 350,000 to 550,000 distinct CDR3 sequences, 15% to 20% of which are singletons. Germline V gives CDR1 SGHAT, CDR2 FQNNGV. With 7 bases removed from V and 0 bases from J, the gap between germline ends came to 13 bases. The CDR3 runs 15 residues. The chain carries TRBV11-2 and TRBJ2-1; D remains ambiguous. This sequence originates from a man aged 18 to 35 who received the YFV17D yellow fever vaccine. Specimen: PBMCs, collected before the yellow fever booster vaccination. CDR3 protein: CASTDSYYSYNEQFF. DNA for the CDR3: TGTGCCAGCACCGATAGCTACTACTCCTACAATGAGCAGTTCTTC.